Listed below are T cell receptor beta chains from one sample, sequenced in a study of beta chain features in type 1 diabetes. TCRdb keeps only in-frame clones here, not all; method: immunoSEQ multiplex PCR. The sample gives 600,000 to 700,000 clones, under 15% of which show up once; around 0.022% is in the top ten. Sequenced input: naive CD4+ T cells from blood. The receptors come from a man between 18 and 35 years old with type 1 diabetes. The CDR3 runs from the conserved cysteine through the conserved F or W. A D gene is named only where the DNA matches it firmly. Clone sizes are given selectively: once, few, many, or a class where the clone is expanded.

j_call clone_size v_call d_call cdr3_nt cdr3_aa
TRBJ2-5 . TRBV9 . TGTGCCAGCAGCGTAGTTTTGGGGGAGACCCAGTACTTC CASSVVLGETQYF
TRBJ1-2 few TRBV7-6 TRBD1 TGTGCCAGCAGCTTAGACCCGACAGGGACTTCGCGGGGCTACACCTTC CASSLDPTGTSRGYTF
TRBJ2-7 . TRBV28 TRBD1 TGTGCCAGCAGTTTAGGGGGACAGACCTACGAGCAGTACTTC CASSLGGQTYEQYF
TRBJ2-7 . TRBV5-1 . TGCGCCAGCAGCTTGGCCGCCGAGCAGTACTTC CASSLAAEQYF
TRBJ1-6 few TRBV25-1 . TGTGCCAGCAGCCGAGGGGGGCCAAGGGGGGACTCACCCCTCCACTTT CASSRGGPRGDSPLHF
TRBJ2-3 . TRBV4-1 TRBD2 TGCGCCAGCAGCCAGAGCGGGGGAGCAGATACGCAGTATTTT CASSQSGGADTQYF
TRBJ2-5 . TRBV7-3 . TGTGCCAGCAGCTTAACACGGGGGCAAGAGACCCAGTACTTC CASSLTRGQETQYF
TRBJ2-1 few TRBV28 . TGTGCCAGCAGCTCCGACGGTAATGAGCAGTTCTTC CASSSDGNEQFF
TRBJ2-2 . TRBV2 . TGTGCCAGCAGTGAGTCAGGGTTGGGGCCCAGCCGGGAGCTGTTTTTT CASSESGLGPSRELFF
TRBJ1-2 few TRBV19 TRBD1 TGTGCCAGTAGTCCCCACCCCGGGGACAGCTATGGCTACACCTTC CASSPHPGDSYGYTF
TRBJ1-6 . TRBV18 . TGTGCCAGCTCCCCCCGGGGGCCGGAGGATCCCCTCCACTTT CASSPRGPEDPLHF
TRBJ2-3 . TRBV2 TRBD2 TGTGCCAGCAGGATGACTAGCGGGGGGATAGATACGCAGTATTTT CASRMTSGGIDTQYF
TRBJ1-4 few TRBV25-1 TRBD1 TGTGCCAGCAGGACCCCCCGGACAGGGGTGGGTGAAAAACTGTTTTTT CASRTPRTGVGEKLFF
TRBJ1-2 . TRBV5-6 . TGTGCCAGCAGCTCCATTGGGGTGGGGCGATTAGATGGCTACACCTTC CASSSIGVGRLDGYTF
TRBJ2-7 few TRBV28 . TGTGCCAGCAGTTCACCAAACACCTACGAGCAGTACTTC CASSSPNTYEQYF
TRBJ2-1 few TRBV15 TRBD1 TGTGCCACCAGCAGAGAACCGACAGGGGGCAATGAGCAGTTCTTC CATSREPTGGNEQFF
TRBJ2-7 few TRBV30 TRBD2 TGTGCCTGGGGGAGGGGAATGGAGCAGTACTTC CAWGRGMEQYF
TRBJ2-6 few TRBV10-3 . TGTGCCATCAGTGCCCTCCTATCCGGATCTGGGGCCAACGTCCTGACTTTC CAISALLSGSGANVLTF